The next 18 T cell receptor beta chains were all read from a single sample in a study of blood T cell repertoires in COVID-19. Here immunoSEQ multiplex PCR was the method, and the copy in TCRdb shows in-frame clones only, minus some. The sample contains around 100,000 clones, roughly 85% of which appear only once. The sample was peripheral blood. The receptor set was obtained from a man between 65 and 80 years old with active or convalescent COVID-19.

V usage is TRBV5-1 and J usage is TRBJ2-7, with D possibly being TRBD2 (7 bases). Germline assignment: CDR1 SGHRS and CDR2 YFSETQ. The CDR3 consists of 13 residues. The germline V and J ends were trimmed by 4 bases and 5 bases, with 13 bases remaining between them. In DNA, the CDR3 is TGCGCCAGCAGCCGGGGGGCAGGAGACGAGCAGTACTTC. Residues: CASSRGAGDEQYF.

The J gene is TRBJ2-3, the V gene TRBV7-3; no clear D. Trimming took 6 bases from V and 0 from J, leaving 13 bases between them. Germline V gene lookup returns CDR1 SGHTA and CDR2 FQGTGA. CDR3 length equals 15 residues. CDR3 residues: CASSLGVFSTDTQYF. The CDR3 bases are TGTGCCAGCAGTTTAGGAGTATTTAGCACAGATACGCAGTATTTT.

This clone has just a few counts. This chain joins TRBV18 and TRBJ2-7, with 7 bases identical to TRBD1. Germline lookup yields CDR1 KGHSH and CDR2 LQKENI. The junction had 10 bases not matched to a gene; V was cut back by 9 bases and J by 5 bases. This CDR3 spans 13 amino acids. CDR3 residues: CASSTGQGNEQYF. The DNA of the CDR3 is TGTGCCAGTTCGACAGGGCAAGGAAACGAGCAGTACTTC.

The genes are TRBV10-3 and TRBJ1-5, with 7 bases fitting TRBD1. The CDR3 totals 14 residues. V lost 3 bases to trimming and J lost 4 bases; unmatched junction nucleotides: 3. Germline V gives CDR1 ENHRY, CDR2 SYGVKD. Here the CDR3 reads CAISEHRGNQPQHF. The DNA for the CDR3 is TGTGCCATCAGTGAACACAGGGGTAATCAGCCCCAGCATTTT.

V usage is TRBV28 and J usage is TRBJ1-4; TRBD1 is a possible D gene (5 bases). V lost 3 bases, J lost 1 base, and 15 bases lay in between. Germline CDR1 and CDR2: MDHEN and SYDVKM. The length of the CDR3 is 17 residues. The CDR3: CASSFVPGRQTNEKLFF. CDR3 nucleotide sequence: TGTGCCAGCAGTTTCGTTCCAGGGAGGCAAACTAATGAAAAACTGTTTTTT.

This clone showed up just once. CDR3 sequence reads: CASSIGGYEQYF. The CDR3 DNA is TGTGCCAGTAGTATCGGGGGCTACGAGCAGTACTTC. The V gene is TRBV19, the J gene TRBJ2-7; possibly TRBD2 for D (6 bases). The CDR3 is 12 residues long. CDR1 is LNHDA, CDR2 SQIVND, per germline (reference sequence). V lost 3 bases, J lost 3 bases, and 6 bases lay in between.

The V call is TRBV2, the J call TRBJ1-6; the match to TRBD1 covers 9 bases. The CDR3 totals 14 residues. Trimming took 6 bases from V and 11 from J; bases not matched to a gene: 8. Germline V gene sequence: CDR1 SNHLY, CDR2 FYNNEI. This CDR3 reads CASRSGQGFAPLHF. The CDR3 region has the DNA TGTGCCAGCAGATCTGGACAGGGGTTCGCACCCCTCCACTTT.

The chain links TRBV18 to TRBJ2-5; D might be TRBD1 (5 bases). V gave up 2 bases and J gave up 4 bases, with 17 bases separating them. The germline V gene encodes CDR1 KGHSH and CDR2 LQKENI. The CDR3 loop spans 16 amino acids. CDR3 DNA: TGTGCCAGCTCACCAAGTAGTTGGGGCCAGGGAGAGACCCAGTACTTC. Encoded protein: CASSPSSWGQGETQYF.

The chain carries TRBV19 and TRBJ1-4; the match to TRBD1 covers 11 bases. This CDR3 comprises 15 residues. The ends lost 6 bases at V and 7 bases at J; junction bases unmatched: 7. Germline loops: CDR1 LNHDA, CDR2 SQIVND (reference sequence). DNA of the CDR3: TGTGCCAGTAGATACCGGGACAGGGGGACTGAAAAACTGTTTTTT. It encodes CASRYRDRGTEKLFF.

The gene calls are TRBV4-2 and TRBJ2-7, with D possibly TRBD1 on 5 matching bases. The CDR3 is made up of 14 amino acids. Germline V gives CDR1 LGHNA, CDR2 YNFKEQ. The V end lost 0 bases, the J end lost 7 bases, and 13 bases lay between the germline ends. The CDR3 DNA follows: TGTGCCAGCAGCCAAGATAGAACAGGCCCGGAGCAGTACTTC. Residues: CASSQDRTGPEQYF.

This chain joins TRBV6-1 and TRBJ1-1; TRBD1 agrees at 7 bases. V was clipped by 3 bases and J by 3 bases; unmatched bases: 4. CDR3 length equals 14 residues. CDR1 is MNHNS, CDR2 SASEGT, per germline. Written as DNA, the CDR3 is TGTGCCAGCAGTGAGGGGACAGAGTACACTGAAGCTTTCTTT. Residues: CASSEGTEYTEAFF.

The chain is built from TRBV19 and TRBJ2-5; maybe TRBD1 (5 bases). Germline values: CDR1 LNHDA, CDR2 SQIVND (reference sequence). With 6 bases removed from V and 1 base from J, the gap between germline ends came to 9 bases. The CDR3 totals 13 residues. Written as DNA, the CDR3 is TGTGCCAGTAGAGGGGTACCCCAAGAGACCCAGTACTTC. It codes for CASRGVPQETQYF.

This rearrangement joins TRBV2 to TRBJ1-2; D remains unclear. Germline V gene lookup returns CDR1 SNHLY and CDR2 FYNNEI. V was cut by 6 bases and J by 8 bases, with 13 bases left in between. This CDR3 is built from 12 residues. This chain's CDR3 is CASRKVVGGYTF. The CDR3, as DNA: TGTGCCAGCAGAAAGGTGGTCGGGGGCTACACCTTC.

The V gene is TRBV6-1, the J gene TRBJ1-6; D may be TRBD1 (5 bases). From germline, CDR1 is MNHNS and CDR2 SASEGT. The V gene lost 3 bases and the J gene lost 10 bases, with 13 bases spanning the gap. This CDR3 contains 14 residues. In DNA form, the CDR3 reads TGTGCCAGCAGTGAGGGGGGGAGCGACTCACCCCTCCACTTT. Translation gives CASSEGGSDSPLHF.

This chain uses TRBV29-1 with TRBJ2-7, with D perhaps TRBD1 (6 bases). Germline V lookup: CDR1 SQVTM, CDR2 ANQGSEA. V dropped 6 bases and J dropped 3 bases, with 12 bases sitting between them. This CDR3 has 12 amino acids. The CDR3 reads CSVADSFYEQYF. The CDR3 DNA reads as TGCAGCGTGGCGGACAGCTTCTACGAGCAGTACTTC.

The rearrangement uses TRBV7-6 and TRBJ2-7; TRBD2 agrees at 10 bases. Germline V CDR1 and CDR2: SGHVS, FNYEAQ. CDR3 size: 15 residues. J was trimmed by 5 bases and V by 5 bases; bases with no gene match: 9. The CDR3 loop reads CASSLSGGAHDEQYF. The DNA of the CDR3 is TGTGCCAGCAGCCTCAGCGGGGGGGCTCACGACGAGCAGTACTTC.

This rearrangement joins TRBV24-1 to TRBJ1-2, with D maybe TRBD1 (6 bases). The CDR3 consists of 19 residues. In germline, CDR1 is KGHDR, CDR2 SFDVKD. Trimming left V 4 bases short and J 0 bases short, with 23 bases between. Here the CDR3 reads CATSDHIVGARNTNYGYTF. CDR3 nucleotide sequence: TGTGCCACCAGTGACCATATAGTGGGGGCGAGAAATACTAACTATGGCTACACCTTC.

The rearrangement links TRBV5-1 to TRBJ2-1; 7 nucleotides agree with TRBD2. The CDR3 runs to 15 residues. V shed 4 bases and J 8 bases; nucleotides not matched to a gene: 12. Germline V gene lookup returns CDR1 SGHRS and CDR2 YFSETQ. The CDR3 region is CASSLSLAAFDEQFF. CDR3 DNA: TGCGCCAGCAGCCTTAGTCTAGCGGCTTTCGATGAGCAGTTCTTC.